These 14 T cell receptor beta chains share one sample of origin, sequenced in a study of blood T cell repertoires in COVID-19. The table came from immunoSEQ multiplex PCR; TCRdb's copy has only in-frame clones and leaves some out. The data show approximately 350,000 clones, 65% to 85% seen once. The sequenced sample was peripheral blood. These receptors were collected from a man under 40 with active or convalescent COVID-19.

The chain joins TRBV4-2 to TRBJ2-7, with 8 bases lining up with TRBD1. Trimming cost V 0 bases and J 4 bases; bases outside gene matches: 8. CDR1 LGHNA and CDR2 YNFKEQ come from the germline V gene. The CDR3 consists of 16 residues. The CDR3: CASSQDEAGGGYEQYF. In DNA, the CDR3 is TGTGCCAGCAGCCAAGATGAGGCAGGGGGCGGGTACGAGCAGTACTTC.

The chain recombines TRBV2 with TRBJ2-2, with 8 bases fitting TRBD1. There are 14 residues in the CDR3. Germline V gene sequence: CDR1 SNHLY, CDR2 FYNNEI. The trim removed 9 bases at V and 6 bases at J, leaving 9 bases unmatched. The chain's CDR3 is CASDSHRGAGELFF. The DNA for the CDR3 is TGTGCCAGTGACTCCCACAGGGGGGCCGGGGAGCTGTTTTTT.

The chain carries TRBV7-2 and TRBJ2-1; 8 bases are a match to TRBD2. The germline gives CDR1 SGHTA, CDR2 FQGNSA. The V segment lost 5 bases and the J segment 6 bases; nucleotides outside the gene matches: 6. This CDR3 is 14 amino acids long. CDR3 coding DNA: TGTGCCAGCAGCCCGAAGAGCGGGAGCAATGAGCAGTTCTTC. Its translation: CASSPKSGSNEQFF.

J is TRBJ2-1 and V is TRBV20-1; the match to TRBD2 covers 11 bases. The CDR3 sequence is 13 residues long. The V gene end was trimmed by 3 bases and the J gene end by 12 bases; junction bases not matched to a gene: 7. Germline values: CDR1 DFQATT, CDR2 SNEGSKA (reference sequence). The CDR3 nucleotides are TGCAGTGCTAGTGATCCCGGGACTAGCGGGCAGTTCTTC. Translation gives CSASDPGTSGQFF.

The V call is TRBV21-1, the J call TRBJ2-3; the DNA was not used to check the table's D call, TRBD2. TRBV21-1 is reported as a pseudogene. The CDR3 has 17 residues. For the CDR3, the DNA is TGTGCCAGCAGCAACCCCTCTAGCTTGGACCCGACAGATACGCAGTATTTT. Translating it yields CASSNPSSLDPTDTQYF.

This sequence joins TRBV21-1 and TRBJ2-7; TRBD1, the table's D call, was not compared with the DNA. TRBV21-1 is a pseudogene locus. This CDR3 region has 15 residues. The DNA of the CDR3 is TGTGCCAGCAGTCAAGAGAGAGACAGTTGCTACGAGCAGTACTTC. This sequence encodes CASSQERDSCYEQYF.

The rearrangement joins TRBV28 to TRBJ2-3; 12 bases fit TRBD2. CDR1 and CDR2 (germline): MDHEN, SYDVKM. There are 19 residues in the CDR3. V shed 5 bases, J shed 5 bases, and the junction held 17 bases outside the gene matches. CDR3: CASSHIEGWTSGNVDTQYF. CDR3 sequence (DNA): TGTGCCAGCAGTCACATTGAGGGCTGGACTAGCGGGAATGTAGATACGCAGTATTTT.

The rearrangement uses TRBV11-3 and TRBJ2-1; weak D call: TRBD1 (6 bases). V was trimmed by 5 bases and J by 8 bases, leaving 19 bases between them. The length of the CDR3 is 15 residues. Germline lookup yields CDR1 SGHNT and CDR2 YENEEA. In nucleotides, the CDR3 is TGTGCCAGCAGCCCCGAGGGCAGGGGCGTTGATGAGCAGTTCTTC. Amino acids: CASSPEGRGVDEQFF.

V and J are TRBV7-2 and TRBJ1-5; TRBD1 is a possible D gene (5 bases). CDR1 is SGHTA and CDR2 is FQGNSA in the germline V gene. This CDR3 has 15 residues. Trimming took 1 base from V and 1 from J, leaving 8 bases between them. The CDR3: CASSLDRLSNQPQHF. The CDR3 bases are TGTGCCAGCAGCTTAGACAGGCTAAGCAATCAGCCCCAGCATTTT.

V gene TRBV27 combines with J gene TRBJ2-7; D gene uncertain. There are 14 residues in the CDR3. Germline loops: CDR1 MNHEY, CDR2 SMNVEV (reference sequence). V was trimmed by 6 bases and J by 7 bases, leaving 19 bases between them. In DNA form, the CDR3 reads TGTGCCAGCAGGCTAAGGCCTACGGGTGGGGAGCAGTACTTC. This gives the protein CASRLRPTGGEQYF.

V gene TRBV5-6 combines with J gene TRBJ2-1, with 7 bases lining up with TRBD2. The CDR3 runs 14 residues. CDR1 is SGHDT, CDR2 YYEEEE, per germline. V shed 4 bases, J shed 3 bases, and the junction held 4 bases outside the gene matches. CDR3 amino acids: CASSGLDYYNEQFF. The CDR3 DNA sequence: TGTGCCAGCAGCGGACTAGATTACTACAATGAGCAGTTCTTC.

The chain is built from TRBV30 and TRBJ2-5, with D perhaps matching TRBD1 (6 bases). CDR1 is GTSNPN and CDR2 is SVGIG in the germline V gene (reference sequence). V lost 5 bases, J lost 5 bases, and 9 bases lay in between. The CDR3 has 11 residues. CDR3 coding DNA: TGTGCCTGGGCTAGGGGGGAGACCCAGTACTTC. Translating it yields CAWARGETQYF.

The chain has TRBV7-9 and TRBJ2-2, with D uncertain. This CDR3 spans 13 amino acids. Trimming stripped 5 bases from V and 8 bases from J, with 12 bases between. Germline lookup yields CDR1 SEHNR and CDR2 FQNEAQ (reference sequence). CDR3 region: CASSRRVYGELFF. CDR3 in DNA: TGTGCCAGCAGCCGACGGGTTTATGGGGAGCTGTTTTTT.

The chain combines TRBV18 with TRBJ1-5; D gene ambiguous. The V gene lost 2 bases and the J gene lost 5 bases, with 7 bases spanning the gap. Germline CDR1 and CDR2: KGHSH and LQKENI. The CDR3 loop spans 13 amino acids. This CDR3 reads CASSPDWDQPQHF. The CDR3 bases are TGTGCCAGCTCACCAGACTGGGATCAGCCCCAGCATTTT. Filled out from reference TRBV18 and TRBJ1-5, the complete variable domain reads NAGVMQNPRHLVRRRGQEARLRCSPMKGHSHVYWYRQLPEEGLKFMVYLQKENIIDESGMPKERFSAEFPKEGPSILRIQQVVRGDSAAYFCASSPDWDQPQHFGDGTRLSIL.